This TCR beta chain is drawn from a study of cytomegalovirus exposure and HLA in healthy donors. General study points: In a later analysis, DRB1 alleles had the most associated TCRs; HLA-C alleles the fewest.

PCR involved 60 Vbeta and 13 Jbeta primers. Assay: immunoSEQ multiplex PCR; the TCRdb copy retains only in-frame clones and omits some. The table has over 95,000 clones, 70% to 85% seen once; the top ten hold about 10%. CDR3 length: 15 residues. V was pared by 4 bases and J by 3 bases, with 5 bases of the junction left unmatched. Germline V gene lookup returns CDR1 LNHDA and CDR2 SQIVND (reference sequence). This clone was counted a few times. What it binds is not known. The V call is TRBV19, the J call TRBJ2-7; 11 bases are a match to TRBD1. The receptor was derived from a man in his forties in good health and CMV-seropositive. Specimen: PBMCs. CDR3 protein: CASSSTGTGGYEQYF. The CDR3 DNA sequence: TGTGCCAGTAGTAGTACCGGGACAGGGGGCTACGAGCAGTACTTC.